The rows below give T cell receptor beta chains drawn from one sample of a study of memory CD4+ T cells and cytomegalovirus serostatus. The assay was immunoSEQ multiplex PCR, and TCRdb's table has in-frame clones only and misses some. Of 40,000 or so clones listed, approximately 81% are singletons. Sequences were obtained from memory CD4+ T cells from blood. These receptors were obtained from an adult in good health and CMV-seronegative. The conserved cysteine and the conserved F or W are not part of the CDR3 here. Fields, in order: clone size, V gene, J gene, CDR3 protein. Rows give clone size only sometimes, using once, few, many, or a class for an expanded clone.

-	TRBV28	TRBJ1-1	ASNGQGEIEAF
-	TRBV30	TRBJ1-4	AWSGRGGEKLF
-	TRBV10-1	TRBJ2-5	ASSENPTTSPAGTQY
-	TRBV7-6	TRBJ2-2	ASSLRMGTSGYSNTGELF
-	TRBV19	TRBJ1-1	ASSMIGGGLTEAF
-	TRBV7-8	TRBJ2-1	ASSLRETYNEQF
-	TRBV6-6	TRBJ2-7	ASSYAGPGRDEQY
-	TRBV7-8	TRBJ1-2	ASSLWGQGAQGGYT
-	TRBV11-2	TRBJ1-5	ASSLERDQPQH
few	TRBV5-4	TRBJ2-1	ASSLERRNEQF
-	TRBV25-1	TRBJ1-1	ASRKGNTEAF
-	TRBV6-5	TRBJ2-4	ASSYTTNRGRG
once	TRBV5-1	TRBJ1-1	ASSLVGEGTEAF
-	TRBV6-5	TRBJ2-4	ASTSSGGPKNIQY
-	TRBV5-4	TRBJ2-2	ASSPPFYTGELF
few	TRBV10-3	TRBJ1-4	AISDRATNEKLF
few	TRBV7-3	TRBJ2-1	ASSRSGSRNNEQF
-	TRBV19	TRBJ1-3	ASRELGGGNTIY
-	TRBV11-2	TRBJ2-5	ASSLDGQTQETQY
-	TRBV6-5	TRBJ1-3	ASRPTESSGNTIY
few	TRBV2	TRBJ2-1	ASSDDGSSYNEQF
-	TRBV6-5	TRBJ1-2	ASSYSIRDYGYT
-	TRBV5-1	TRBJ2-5	ASSLMGAQETQY